The text below deals with one T cell receptor (beta chain). Its antigen is as yet unknown. This sample's time point: newly diagnosed GD, antithyroid drugs for less than 3 months. Preparation of the TCR library used RNA extracted from PBMCs. These data come from a study of regulatory T cells in long-lasting Graves disease. Study conclusions and caveats: Segments TRBV28, TRBJ1-2 and TRBJ2-5 showed preferential usage in persistent disease.

CDR3 regions were amplified by Arm-PCR using iRepertoire HTBI primers to build TCR beta libraries. A single record per CDR3 protein comes from TCRdb applying MiXCR to the multiplex PCR reads. The repertoire holds hundreds of thousands of distinct CDR3 sequences, 15% to 20% seen once, with less than 40% in the top ten. CDR3 size: 14 residues. V gave up 4 bases and J gave up 5 bases, with 14 bases separating them. Germline V lookup: CDR1 SNHLY, CDR2 FYNNEI. The sample in question was peripheral blood mononuclear cells (PBMCs), obtained at new diagnosis, from a patient treated with antithyroid drugs. The TCR originated in a female donor with Graves disease. J is TRBJ1-2 and V is TRBV2; D possibly corresponds to TRBD1 (5 bases). The CDR3 DNA follows: TGTGCCAGCAGTGCAGGCAGGGAAGGGTATGGCTACACCTTC. Translating gives CASSAGREGYGYTF.